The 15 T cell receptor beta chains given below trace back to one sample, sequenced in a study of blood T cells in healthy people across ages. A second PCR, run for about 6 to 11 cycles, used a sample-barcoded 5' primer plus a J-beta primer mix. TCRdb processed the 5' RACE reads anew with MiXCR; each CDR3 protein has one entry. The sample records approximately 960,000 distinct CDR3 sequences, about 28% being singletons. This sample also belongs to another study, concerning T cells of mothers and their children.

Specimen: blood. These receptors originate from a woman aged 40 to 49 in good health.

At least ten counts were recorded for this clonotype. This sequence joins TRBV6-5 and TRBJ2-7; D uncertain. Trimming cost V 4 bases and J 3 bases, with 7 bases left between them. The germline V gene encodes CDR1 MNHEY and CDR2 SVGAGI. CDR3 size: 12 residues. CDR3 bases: TGTGCCAGCAGTTCACACCTCTACGAGCAGTACTTC. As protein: CASSSHLYEQYF.

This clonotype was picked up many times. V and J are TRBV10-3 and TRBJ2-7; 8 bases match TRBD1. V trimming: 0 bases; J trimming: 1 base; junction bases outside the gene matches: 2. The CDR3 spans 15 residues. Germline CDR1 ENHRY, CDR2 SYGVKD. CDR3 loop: CAISESRTGSYEQYF. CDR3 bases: TGTGCCATCAGTGAGTCTAGGACAGGGTCCTACGAGCAGTACTTC.

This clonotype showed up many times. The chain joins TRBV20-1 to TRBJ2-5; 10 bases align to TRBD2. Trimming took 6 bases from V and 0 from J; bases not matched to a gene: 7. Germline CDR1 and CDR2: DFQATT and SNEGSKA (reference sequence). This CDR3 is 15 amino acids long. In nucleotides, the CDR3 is TGCAGTGCCGAACTTAGCGGGGGGTACCAAGAGACCCAGTACTTC. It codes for CSAELSGGYQETQYF.

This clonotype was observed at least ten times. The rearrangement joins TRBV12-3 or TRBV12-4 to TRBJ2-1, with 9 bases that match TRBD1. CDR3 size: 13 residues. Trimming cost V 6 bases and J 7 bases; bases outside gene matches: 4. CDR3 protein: CASSLQGANEQFF. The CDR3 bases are TGTGCCAGCAGCCTACAGGGGGCAAATGAGCAGTTCTTC.

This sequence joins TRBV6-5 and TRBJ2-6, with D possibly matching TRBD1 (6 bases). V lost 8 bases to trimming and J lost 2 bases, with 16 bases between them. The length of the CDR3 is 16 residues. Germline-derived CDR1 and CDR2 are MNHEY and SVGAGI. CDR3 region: CASGDRKGAGANVLTF. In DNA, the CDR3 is TGTGCCAGCGGCGACAGGAAGGGCGCTGGGGCCAACGTCCTGACTTTC.

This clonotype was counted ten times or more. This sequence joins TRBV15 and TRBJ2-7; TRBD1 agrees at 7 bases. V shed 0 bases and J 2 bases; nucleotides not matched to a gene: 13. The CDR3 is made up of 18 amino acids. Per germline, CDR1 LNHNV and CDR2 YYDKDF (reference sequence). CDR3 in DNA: TGTGCCACCAGCAGAGACCCTATTCTCAGGGGGATCCCCTACGAGCAGTACTTC. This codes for CATSRDPILRGIPYEQYF.

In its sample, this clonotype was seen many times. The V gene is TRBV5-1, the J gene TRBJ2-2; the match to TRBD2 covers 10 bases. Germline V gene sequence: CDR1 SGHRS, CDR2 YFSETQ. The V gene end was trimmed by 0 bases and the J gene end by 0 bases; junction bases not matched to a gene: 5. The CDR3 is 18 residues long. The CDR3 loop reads CASSLALAGATNTGELFF. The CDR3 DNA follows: TGCGCCAGCAGCTTGGCGCTAGCGGGGGCGACGAACACCGGGGAGCTGTTTTTT.

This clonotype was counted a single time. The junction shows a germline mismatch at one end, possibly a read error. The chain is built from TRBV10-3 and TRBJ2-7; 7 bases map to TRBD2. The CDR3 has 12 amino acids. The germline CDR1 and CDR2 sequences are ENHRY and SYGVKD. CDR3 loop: CAAGTISHEQYF. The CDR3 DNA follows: TGTGCCGCCGGGACTATCTCCCACGAGCAGTACTTC.

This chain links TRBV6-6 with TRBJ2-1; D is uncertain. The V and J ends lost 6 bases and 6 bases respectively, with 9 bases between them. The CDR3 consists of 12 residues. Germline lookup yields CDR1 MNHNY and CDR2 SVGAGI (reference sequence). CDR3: CASRGVPNEQFF. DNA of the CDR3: TGTGCCAGCAGGGGTGTACCCAATGAGCAGTTCTTC.

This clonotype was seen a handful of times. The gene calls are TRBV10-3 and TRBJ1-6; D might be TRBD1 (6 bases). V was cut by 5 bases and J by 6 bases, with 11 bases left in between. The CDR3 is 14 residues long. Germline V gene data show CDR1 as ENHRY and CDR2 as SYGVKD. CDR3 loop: CAISRQASNSPLHF. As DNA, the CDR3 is TGTGCCATCAGTAGACAGGCCTCTAATTCACCCCTCCACTTT.

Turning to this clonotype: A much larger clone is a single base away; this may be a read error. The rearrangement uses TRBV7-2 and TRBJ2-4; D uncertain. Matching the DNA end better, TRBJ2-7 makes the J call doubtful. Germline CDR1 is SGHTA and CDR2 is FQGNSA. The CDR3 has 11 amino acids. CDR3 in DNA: TGTGCCAGCAGCATGTCCTGCGAGCAGTACTTC. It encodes CASSMSCEQYF.

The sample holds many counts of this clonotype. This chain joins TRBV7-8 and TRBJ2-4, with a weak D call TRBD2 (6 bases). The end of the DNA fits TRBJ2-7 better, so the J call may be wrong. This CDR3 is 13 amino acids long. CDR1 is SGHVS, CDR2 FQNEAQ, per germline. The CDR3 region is CASSLGGSAEQYF. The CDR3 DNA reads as TGTGCCAGCAGCTTGGGGGGTTCTGCCGAGCAGTACTTC.

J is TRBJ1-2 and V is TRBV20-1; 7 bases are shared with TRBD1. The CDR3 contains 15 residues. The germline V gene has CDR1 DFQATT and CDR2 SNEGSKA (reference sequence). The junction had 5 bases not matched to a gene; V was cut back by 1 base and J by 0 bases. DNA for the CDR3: TGCAGTGCTAGAGCCAGACAGGGCTCTAACTATGGCTACACCTTC. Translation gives CSARARQGSNYGYTF.

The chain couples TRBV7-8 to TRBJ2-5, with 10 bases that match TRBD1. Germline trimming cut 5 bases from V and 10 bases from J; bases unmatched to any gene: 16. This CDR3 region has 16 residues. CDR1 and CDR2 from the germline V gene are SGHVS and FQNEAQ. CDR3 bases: TGTGCCAGCAGCCTCGGGGGGGGACAGGGGATTCGGGACCAGTACTTC. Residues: CASSLGGGQGIRDQYF.

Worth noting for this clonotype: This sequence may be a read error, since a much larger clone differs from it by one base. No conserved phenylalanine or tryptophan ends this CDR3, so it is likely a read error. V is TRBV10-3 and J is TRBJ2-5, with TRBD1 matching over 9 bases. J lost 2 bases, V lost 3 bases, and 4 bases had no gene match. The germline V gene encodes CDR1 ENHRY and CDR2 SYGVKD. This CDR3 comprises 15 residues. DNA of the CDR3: TGTGCCATCAGTGATGGACAGGGGAGGCAAGAGACCCAGTACTTG. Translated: CAISDGQGRQETQYL.